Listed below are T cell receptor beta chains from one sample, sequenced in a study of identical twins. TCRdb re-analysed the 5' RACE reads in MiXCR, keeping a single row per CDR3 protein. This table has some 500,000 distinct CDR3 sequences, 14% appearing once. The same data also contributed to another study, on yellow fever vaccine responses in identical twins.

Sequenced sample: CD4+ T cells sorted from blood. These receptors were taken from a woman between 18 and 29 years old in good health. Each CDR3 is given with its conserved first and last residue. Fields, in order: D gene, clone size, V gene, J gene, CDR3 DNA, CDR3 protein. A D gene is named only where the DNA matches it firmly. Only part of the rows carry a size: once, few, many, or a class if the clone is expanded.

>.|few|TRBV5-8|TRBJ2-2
TGTGCCAGCAGCTTGTGGGGTAGCGGTTATTCCGGGGAGCTGTTTTTT
CASSLWGSGYSGELFF
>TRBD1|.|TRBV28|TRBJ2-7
TGTGCCAGCAGTTTTCGGGACAGGCCAACCTACGAGCAGTACTTC
CASSFRDRPTYEQYF
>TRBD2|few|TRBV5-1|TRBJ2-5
TGCGCCAGCAGCTTGAAATTGACTAGCGGGTGGCAAGAGACCCAGTACTTC
CASSLKLTSGWQETQYF
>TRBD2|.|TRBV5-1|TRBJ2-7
TGCGCCAGCAGCTTGGAGAGGGGGACTAGCGGGGTCCACGAGCAGTACTTC
CASSLERGTSGVHEQYF
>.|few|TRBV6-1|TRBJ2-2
TGTGCCAGCGGAGGTAGCCACACCGGGGAGCTGTTTTTT
CASGGSHTGELFF
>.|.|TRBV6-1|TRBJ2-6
TGTGCCAGCTGGAAAGACTCTGGGGCCAACGTCCTGACTTTC
CASWKDSGANVLTF
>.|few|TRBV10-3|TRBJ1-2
TGTGCCATCAGTAAGAACAGGGTTAACTATGGCTACACCTTC
CAISKNRVNYGYTF
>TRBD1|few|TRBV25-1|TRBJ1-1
TGTGCCAGCAGTGATCGAGACAGGGACGCTTTCTTT
CASSDRDRDAFF
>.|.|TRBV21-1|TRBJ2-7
TGTGCCAGCAGCAATAGCGGGAGATTCTACGAGCAGTACTTC
CASSNSGRFYEQYF
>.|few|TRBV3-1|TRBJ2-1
TGTGCCAGCAGCCAAGTTGCTGGGAGGGGGAGAAGCTCCTACAATGAGCAGTTCTTC
CASSQVAGRGRSSYNEQFF
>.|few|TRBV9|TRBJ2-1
TGTGCCAGCAGCGTAGTTTCCTCGGGGGTGGATGAGCAGTTCTTC
CASSVVSSGVDEQFF
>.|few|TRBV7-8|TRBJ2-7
TGTGCCAGCAGCTCGGGGGCTGGGTACGAGCAGTACTTC
CASSSGAGYEQYF
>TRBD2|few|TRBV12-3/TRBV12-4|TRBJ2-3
TGTGCCAGCAGTTTTAACCTAGCGGGAGGCCCTCCGCAGGATACGCAGTATTTT
CASSFNLAGGPPQDTQYF
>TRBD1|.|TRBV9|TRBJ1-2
TGTGCCAGCAGCCCAGAGGACAGGGTATCCTATGGCTACACCTTC
CASSPEDRVSYGYTF
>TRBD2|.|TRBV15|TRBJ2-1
TGTGCCACCAGCAGAGATCTCCCTACTAGCGGCTCCTACAATGAGCAGTTCTTC
CATSRDLPTSGSYNEQFF
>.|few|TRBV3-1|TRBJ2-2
TGTGCCAGCAGCCCACCTTCGGGCACCGGGGAGCTGTTTTTT
CASSPPSGTGELFF
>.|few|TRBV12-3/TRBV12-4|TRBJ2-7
TGTGCCAGCAGTCCATCAGGGGGGAATGGCGAGCAGTACTTC
CASSPSGGNGEQYF
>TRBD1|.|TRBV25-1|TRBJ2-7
TGTGCCAGCAGTGGGGGACAGGGGGCCTACGAGCAGTACTTC
CASSGGQGAYEQYF
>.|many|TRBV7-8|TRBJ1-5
TGTGCCAGCAGCCCAATGAACCGAGGCAGGGATCAGCCCCAGCATTTT
CASSPMNRGRDQPQHF
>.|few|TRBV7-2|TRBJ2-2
TGTGCCAGCAGCTTAGGTCGTTTGGTCACCGGGGAGCTGTTTTTT
CASSLGRLVTGELFF
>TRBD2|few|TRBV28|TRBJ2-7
TGTGCCAGCAGGGGGGGACTAGCGGGTGCCTACGAGCAGTACTTC
CASRGGLAGAYEQYF
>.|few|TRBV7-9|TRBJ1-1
TGTGCCAGCAGCTCCAAAGGACAGAAAAGCATGAACACTGAAGCTTTCTTT
CASSSKGQKSMNTEAFF
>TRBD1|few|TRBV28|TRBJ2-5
TGTGCCAGCAGAAGACAGGGGTCAGAGACCCAGTACTTC
CASRRQGSETQYF
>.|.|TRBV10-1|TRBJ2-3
TGCGCCAGCAGTGAAAGCGGAGTCCGGGCAGATACGCAGTATTTT
CASSESGVRADTQYF
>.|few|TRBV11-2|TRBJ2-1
TGTGCCAGCAGCTTAGTGGGGGACAATGAGCAGTTCTTC
CASSLVGDNEQFF
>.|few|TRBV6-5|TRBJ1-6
TGTGCCAGCAGTTCACTGGGATCTCGGTCACCCCTCCACTTT
CASSSLGSRSPLHF
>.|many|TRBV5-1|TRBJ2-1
TGCGCCAGCAGCGCGGGGAACACCTACAATGAGCAGTTCTTC
CASSAGNTYNEQFF
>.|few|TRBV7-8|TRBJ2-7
TGTGCCAGCAGCTTAGTAGCTAGCACCAACTCCTACGAGCAGTACTTC
CASSLVASTNSYEQYF
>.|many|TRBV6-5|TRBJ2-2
TGTGCCAGCAGTAAGGGGACCGGGGAGCTGTTTTTT
CASSKGTGELFF
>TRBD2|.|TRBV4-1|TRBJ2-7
TGCGCCAGCAGCCAAGAGTCCAGGATCGGACTAGCGAACTCCTACGAGCAGTACTTC
CASSQESRIGLANSYEQYF
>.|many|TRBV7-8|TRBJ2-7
TGTGCCAGCAGCTTTACAGGGTTTTACGAGCAGTACTTC
CASSFTGFYEQYF
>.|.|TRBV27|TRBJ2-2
TGTGCCAGCAGTTCTGGGATACACACCGGGGAGCTGTTTTTT
CASSSGIHTGELFF
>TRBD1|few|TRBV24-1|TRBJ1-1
TGTGCCACCAGTGACGAAAAGGGACAGGGGGAATTGAGTGAAGCTTTCTTT
CATSDEKGQGELSEAFF
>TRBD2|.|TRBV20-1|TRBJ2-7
TGCAGTGCTAGTGTGTCTAGCGGTTCCTACGAGCAGTACTTC
CSASVSSGSYEQYF
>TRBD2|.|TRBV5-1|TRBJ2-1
TGCGCCAGCAGCTTGGTGGCTAGCGGCAGCTACAATGAGCAGTTCTTC
CASSLVASGSYNEQFF
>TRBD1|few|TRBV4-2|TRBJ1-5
TGTGCCAGCAGCCAAGGACAGGGGAAACAGCCCCAGCATTTT
CASSQGQGKQPQHF
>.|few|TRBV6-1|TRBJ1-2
TGTGCCAGCAGAAGACGGACAGATTTCTATGGCTACACCTTC
CASRRRTDFYGYTF
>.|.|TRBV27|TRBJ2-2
TGTGCCAGCAGTGCCCGCCCCTCGGGGGAGCTGTTTTTT
CASSARPSGELFF
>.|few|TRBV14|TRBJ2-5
TGTGCCAGCAGCCCCCTGGACCTAAAAGAGACCCAGTACTTC
CASSPLDLKETQYF
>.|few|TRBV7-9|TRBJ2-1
TGTGCCAGCAGCTTAGAGGGGGGGCGGGATGAGCAGTTCTTC
CASSLEGGRDEQFF
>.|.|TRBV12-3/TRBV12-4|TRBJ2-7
TGTGCCAGCAGTTTAGTCCTGGACTGGGAGCAGTACTTC
CASSLVLDWEQYF
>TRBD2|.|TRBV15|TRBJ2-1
TGTGCCACCAGCAGCACCATCCCTTCTCTAGCGGGAGGAGATAATGAGCAGTTCTTC
CATSSTIPSLAGGDNEQFF
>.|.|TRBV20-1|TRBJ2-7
TGCAGTGCTAGAGGGGTTTTTTCCTACGAGCAGTACTTC
CSARGVFSYEQYF
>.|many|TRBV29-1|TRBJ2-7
TGCAGCGTTTTACAGGGTCCCTACGAGCAGTACTTC
CSVLQGPYEQYF
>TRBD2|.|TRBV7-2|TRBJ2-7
TGTGCCAGCAGCTTAGAGGGGACTAGTTACGAGCAGTACTTC
CASSLEGTSYEQYF
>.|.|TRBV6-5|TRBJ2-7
TGTGCCAGCAGTACTGGCATGGGCGAGCAGTACTTC
CASSTGMGEQYF
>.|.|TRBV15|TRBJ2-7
TGTGCCACCAGCAGAGATTTGGGGCGGGAGCAGTACTTC
CATSRDLGREQYF
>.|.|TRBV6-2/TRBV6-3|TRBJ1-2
TGTGCCAGCAGATGGGACGGCGAGGACTATGGCTACACCTTC
CASRWDGEDYGYTF
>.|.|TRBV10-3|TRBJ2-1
TGTGCCATCAAGGGGGTGGGCGACAATGAGCAGTTCTTC
CAIKGVGDNEQFF
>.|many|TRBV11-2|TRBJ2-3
TGTGCCAGCACCCCGAATACTGCCTTTGGGGGCCGTTGGACAGATACGCAGTATTTT
CASTPNTAFGGRWTDTQYF
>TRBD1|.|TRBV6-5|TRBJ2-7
TGTGCCAGCAGTTACTCACAGGGGACCTCCTACGAGCAGTACTTC
CASSYSQGTSYEQYF
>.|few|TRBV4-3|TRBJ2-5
TGCGCCAGCAGCCAAGATATCAGCGGTATCCAAGAGACCCAGTACTTC
CASSQDISGIQETQYF
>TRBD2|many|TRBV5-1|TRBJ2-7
TGCGCCAGCAGCTATGGGACTAGCGGGACGTACGAGCAGTACTTC
CASSYGTSGTYEQYF
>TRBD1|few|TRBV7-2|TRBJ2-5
TGTGCCAGCAGCTACGGACAGGGTACCGGAGAGACCCAGTACTTC
CASSYGQGTGETQYF